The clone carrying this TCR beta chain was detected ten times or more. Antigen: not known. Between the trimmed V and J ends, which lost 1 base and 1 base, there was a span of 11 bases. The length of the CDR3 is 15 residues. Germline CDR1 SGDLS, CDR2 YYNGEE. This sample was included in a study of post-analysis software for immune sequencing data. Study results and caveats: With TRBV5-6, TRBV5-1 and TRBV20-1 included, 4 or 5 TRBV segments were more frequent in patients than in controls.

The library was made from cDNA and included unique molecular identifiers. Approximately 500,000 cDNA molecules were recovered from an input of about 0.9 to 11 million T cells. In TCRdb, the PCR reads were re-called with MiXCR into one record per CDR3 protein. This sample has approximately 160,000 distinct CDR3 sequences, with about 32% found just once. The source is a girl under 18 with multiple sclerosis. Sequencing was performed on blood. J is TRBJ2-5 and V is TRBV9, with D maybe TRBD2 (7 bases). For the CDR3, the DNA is TGTGCCAGCAGCGTATTAGGGGGGGCCCAAGAGACCCAGTACTTC. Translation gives CASSVLGGAQETQYF.